One and the same sample provided the 27 T cell receptor beta chains below, sequenced in a study of CD8 T cells in Susac syndrome. Random-hexamer reverse transcription was applied to about 0.5 to 1 ug RNA. Using its own MiXCR run on the immunoSEQ multiplex PCR reads, TCRdb lists one record per CDR3 protein. Among some 120,000 distinct CDR3 sequences listed, 90% to 95% were seen once. Sequencing was done on a sample of CD4+ T cells from PBMCs. The receptors here all came from a human donor in good health.

This chain joins TRBV30 and TRBJ2-7; D may match TRBD1 or TRBD2 (5 bases each). Between the trimmed V and J ends, which lost 3 bases and 6 bases, there was a span of 12 bases. Germline lookup yields CDR1 GTSNPN and CDR2 SVGIG (reference sequence). This CDR3 has 12 amino acids. CDR3 residues: CAWRRGPGEQYF. The CDR3 nucleotides read TGTGCCTGGAGGAGGGGACCCGGCGAGCAGTACTTC.

This sequence joins TRBV5-1 and TRBJ1-1; perhaps TRBD1 as D (6 bases). V lost 1 base and J 2 bases, leaving 9 bases between the germline ends. The germline gives CDR1 SGHRS, CDR2 YFSETQ. The CDR3 covers 14 residues. The CDR3 DNA sequence: TGCGCCAGCAGCTTGAGCGGGACAAACACTGAAGCTTTCTTT. Translating gives CASSLSGTNTEAFF.

The chain uses TRBV6-5 and TRBJ2-1; TRBD1 agrees at 7 bases. V shed 3 bases, J shed 5 bases, and the junction held 13 bases outside the gene matches. The germline V gene encodes CDR1 MNHEY and CDR2 SVGAGI. CDR3 length: 17 residues. The CDR3 DNA reads as TGTGCCAGCAGTTATCCCGACAGGGACGGACCTAACAATGAGCAGTTCTTC. Amino acids: CASSYPDRDGPNNEQFF.

The rearrangement links TRBV4-2 to TRBJ2-3; no clear D. This CDR3 is built from 14 residues. The germline V gene has CDR1 LGHNA and CDR2 YNFKEQ. The V gene lost 0 bases and the J gene lost 4 bases, with 8 bases spanning the gap. CDR3 protein: CASSQDKSADTQYF. CDR3 in DNA: TGTGCCAGCAGCCAAGATAAGTCGGCAGATACGCAGTATTTT.

The chain combines TRBV20-1 with TRBJ2-7; D remains ambiguous. The CDR3 has 11 residues. V lost 7 bases to trimming and J lost 0 bases, with 7 bases between them. Germline loops: CDR1 DFQATT, CDR2 SNEGSKA (reference sequence). The CDR3 loop is CSGEASYEQYF. The CDR3, as DNA: TGCAGTGGCGAAGCCTCCTACGAGCAGTACTTC.

The V gene is TRBV23-1, the J gene TRBJ1-1; D might be TRBD1 (6 bases). TRBV23-1 is annotated as an ORF whose role is uncertain. The V end was cut by 9 bases, the J end by 13 bases, with 27 bases between. The CDR3 is 14 amino acids. The CDR3 coding sequence is TGCGCCAGTTCTAGCAAATCGGGGACACTGAAGCTTTTCTTT. This sequence encodes CASSSKSGTLKLFF.

The chain employs TRBV6-6 and TRBJ2-5; tentatively, D is TRBD2 (5 bases). Trimming stripped 5 bases from V and 3 bases from J, with 19 bases between. Germline V gives CDR1 MNHNY, CDR2 SVGAGI (reference sequence). The CDR3 length is 16 residues. CDR3: CASSLRGGSVKETQYF. The CDR3 DNA reads as TGTGCCAGCAGTCTCCGTGGAGGAAGCGTCAAAGAGACCCAGTACTTC.

The chain recombines TRBV4-3 with TRBJ1-2; D is possibly TRBD1 (5 bases). V was trimmed by 0 bases and J by 14 bases, leaving 25 bases between them. This CDR3 contains 16 residues. Germline CDR1 reads LGHNA; CDR2 reads YSLEER. The CDR3: CASSQDRGQGIMATTF. DNA of the CDR3: TGCGCCAGCAGCCAAGATCGGGGCCAGGGTATTATGGCTACTACCTTC.

This clonotype was found once. The chain couples TRBV19 to TRBJ2-1; D not certain. The length of the CDR3 is 13 residues. Trimming removed 7 bases from V and 0 bases from J, with 7 bases in between. Germline V lookup: CDR1 LNHDA, CDR2 SQIVND (reference sequence). CDR3 coding DNA: TGTGCCAGTAAGACTGCCTCCTACAATGAGCAGTTCTTC. Translated: CASKTASYNEQFF.

This chain uses TRBV20-1 with TRBJ2-7; 8 nucleotides align to TRBD1. The CDR3 sequence is 15 residues long. V gave up 3 bases and J gave up 6 bases; unmatched junction bases: 13. The V gene's germline CDR1 is DFQATT and CDR2 SNEGSKA (reference sequence). CDR3 protein: CSASGQQGAVREQYF. DNA of the CDR3: TGCAGTGCTAGTGGTCAGCAGGGGGCGGTCCGCGAGCAGTACTTC.

Concerning this clonotype itself: At one of its ends the junction is not consistent with the germline gene, which may arise from a read error. The V call is TRBV20-1, the J call TRBJ2-5; D may be TRBD2 (5 bases). The germline V gene encodes CDR1 DFQATT and CDR2 SNEGSKA (reference sequence). This CDR3 is 14 amino acids long. The CDR3 DNA reads TGCAGTGCTCGAGATGCCGGGAACCAAGAGACCCAGTACTTC. It translates to CSARDAGNQETQYF.

The genes are TRBV7-9 and TRBJ1-1; TRBD1 matches at 8 bases. The V gene's germline CDR1 is SEHNR and CDR2 FQNEAQ (reference sequence). This CDR3 is 17 amino acids long. J gave up 1 base and V 2 bases, and 9 bases lay outside the gene matches. CDR3 sequence reads: CASSLRRTGKGNTEAFF. The CDR3 nucleotides read TGTGCCAGCAGCTTACGGAGGACAGGGAAAGGGAACACTGAAGCTTTCTTT.

V gene TRBV9 combines with J gene TRBJ2-1; D unresolved. Germline V gene data show CDR1 as SGDLS and CDR2 as YYNGEE. The CDR3 covers 16 residues. The V end lost 5 bases, the J end lost 0 bases, and 15 bases lay between the germline ends. CDR3 DNA: TGTGCCAGCAGTGGTACCATGCGGAGCTCCTACAATGAGCAGTTCTTC. This encodes CASSGTMRSSYNEQFF.

J is TRBJ1-1 and V is TRBV13, with TRBD1 matching 10 bases. There are 17 residues in the CDR3. With 0 bases clipped from V and 4 bases from J, the junction kept 8 bases outside the gene matches. Per germline, CDR1 PRHDT and CDR2 FYEKMQ (reference sequence). The CDR3 loop is CASSLGHLTGGRTEAFF. The CDR3 DNA reads as TGTGCCAGCAGCTTAGGCCACCTGACAGGGGGCCGCACTGAAGCTTTCTTT.

V is TRBV7-2 and J is TRBJ2-3; 8 nucleotides align to TRBD2. Germline V gene data show CDR1 as SGHTA and CDR2 as FQGNSA. The CDR3 length is 16 residues. V dropped 3 bases and J dropped 4; count of bases not matched to a gene: 9. CDR3 loop: CASSFRAGAGADTQYF. CDR3 DNA sequence: TGTGCCAGCAGCTTCCGAGCGGGAGCCGGGGCAGATACGCAGTATTTT.

The V call is TRBV29-1, the J call TRBJ2-3, with 11 bases identical to TRBD2. Germline assignment: CDR1 SQVTM and CDR2 ANQGSEA. V lost 8 bases, J lost 2 bases, and 6 bases stayed unmatched. The length of the CDR3 is 14 residues. The DNA for the CDR3 is TGCAGCCACGGGACTAGCGGCACCACAGATACGCAGTATTTT. This codes for CSHGTSGTTDTQYF.

The rearrangement uses TRBV2 and TRBJ2-1; D uncertain. From germline, CDR1 is SNHLY and CDR2 FYNNEI. V was cut by 3 bases and J by 4 bases, with 4 bases left in between. There are 12 residues in the CDR3. CDR3 in DNA: TGTGCCAGCAGTGATACTTACAATGAGCAGTTCTTC. It codes for CASSDTYNEQFF. The whole variable domain, filled in from reference TRBV2 and TRBJ2-1, reads EPEVTQTPSHQVTQMGQEVILRCVPISNHLYFYWYRQILGQKVEFLVSFYNNEISEKSEIFDDQFSVERPDGSNFTLKIRSTKLEDSAMYFCASSDTYNEQFFGPGTRLTVL.

The chain combines TRBV6-5 with TRBJ1-2; 9 bases match TRBD1. The CDR3 is made up of 14 amino acids. Per germline, CDR1 MNHEY and CDR2 SVGAGI. V lost 5 bases and J lost 11; bases outside the gene matches: 12. The CDR3 here is CASSRLQTGGRYTF. The CDR3, as DNA: TGTGCCAGCAGTCGTCTCCAAACAGGGGGCCGGTACACCTTC.

The genes are TRBV6-5 and TRBJ1-2; D remains unclear. Germline CDR1 MNHEY, CDR2 SVGAGI. The CDR3 is 14 amino acids. The V end lost 0 bases, the J end lost 8 bases, and 13 bases lay between the germline ends. CDR3 DNA: TGTGCCAGCAGTTACTCGGACTCCAGAGGAGGCTACACCTTC. Residues: CASSYSDSRGGYTF.

This sequence joins TRBV7-9 and TRBJ2-1; no clear D gene. This CDR3 region has 10 residues. V was cut by 8 bases and J by 5 bases, with 4 bases left in between. Germline V gene data show CDR1 as SEHNR and CDR2 as FQNEAQ (reference sequence). The CDR3 region is CASGDNEQFF. CDR3 nucleotides: TGTGCCAGCGGGGACAATGAGCAGTTCTTC.

J is TRBJ2-7 and V is TRBV20-1; D not certain. V lost 5 bases and J 4 bases, leaving 15 bases between the germline ends. The CDR3 is 13 residues long. Germline V CDR1 and CDR2: DFQATT, SNEGSKA (reference sequence). CDR3 sequence (DNA): TGCAGTGCTCGCCCCTCCCCTGGGTACGAGCAGTACTTC. Protein product: CSARPSPGYEQYF.

This CDR3 reads CASRGAPETQYF. The CDR3 DNA reads as TGTGCCAGCCGGGGGGCCCCAGAGACCCAGTACTTC. V is TRBV28 and J is TRBJ2-5, with D possibly TRBD2 on 7 matching bases. Germline assignment: CDR1 MDHEN and CDR2 SYDVKM. The germline V and J ends were trimmed by 8 bases and 4 bases, with 11 bases remaining between them. The CDR3 is 12 amino acids.

The chain has TRBV19 and TRBJ2-2, with D perhaps matching TRBD2 (5 bases). The V gene lost 8 bases and the J gene lost 4 bases, with 14 bases spanning the gap. Germline CDR1 is LNHDA and CDR2 is SQIVND (reference sequence). The CDR3 consists of 14 residues. The CDR3 DNA reads TGTGCCAGTGGACTCACGCCGAGCACCGGGGAGCTGTTTTTT. This encodes CASGLTPSTGELFF.

This chain connects TRBV21-1 to TRBJ2-7; the table's D call TRBD2 went unverified against the DNA. TRBV21-1 is listed as a pseudogene. The CDR3 extends over 13 amino acids. The CDR3 nucleotides read TGTGGCCCAACTAGCGGGGTGGGCTACGAGCAGTACTTC. It specifies CGPTSGVGYEQYF.

The chain is built from TRBV19 and TRBJ2-1; tentatively, D is TRBD2 (6 bases). This CDR3 spans 16 amino acids. CDR1 LNHDA and CDR2 SQIVND come from the germline V gene (reference sequence). V lost 9 bases and J 3 bases, leaving 21 bases between the germline ends. The CDR3 nucleotides are TGTGCCAGCCGGTCGGCCGGAGGGCCGGGCTACAATGAGCAGTTCTTC. It is translated as CASRSAGGPGYNEQFF.

The rearrangement uses TRBV7-2 and TRBJ2-7; D remains ambiguous. The CDR3 length is 11 residues. Trimming removed 1 base at V and 6 bases at J, with 4 bases between. Germline CDR1 reads SGHTA; CDR2 reads FQGNSA. The CDR3: CASSLEVEQYF. Written as DNA, the CDR3 is TGTGCCAGCAGCTTAGAGGTCGAGCAGTACTTC.

This chain connects TRBV12-3 or TRBV12-4 to TRBJ1-6; TRBD1 might be the D (6 bases). CDR3 length: 15 amino acids. V dropped 6 bases and J dropped 9 bases, with 18 bases sitting between them. Here the CDR3 DNA reads TGTGCCAGCAGCAAATCAGGGGTCGGGATTTCACCCCTCCACTTT. Translated, it gives CASSKSGVGISPLHF.